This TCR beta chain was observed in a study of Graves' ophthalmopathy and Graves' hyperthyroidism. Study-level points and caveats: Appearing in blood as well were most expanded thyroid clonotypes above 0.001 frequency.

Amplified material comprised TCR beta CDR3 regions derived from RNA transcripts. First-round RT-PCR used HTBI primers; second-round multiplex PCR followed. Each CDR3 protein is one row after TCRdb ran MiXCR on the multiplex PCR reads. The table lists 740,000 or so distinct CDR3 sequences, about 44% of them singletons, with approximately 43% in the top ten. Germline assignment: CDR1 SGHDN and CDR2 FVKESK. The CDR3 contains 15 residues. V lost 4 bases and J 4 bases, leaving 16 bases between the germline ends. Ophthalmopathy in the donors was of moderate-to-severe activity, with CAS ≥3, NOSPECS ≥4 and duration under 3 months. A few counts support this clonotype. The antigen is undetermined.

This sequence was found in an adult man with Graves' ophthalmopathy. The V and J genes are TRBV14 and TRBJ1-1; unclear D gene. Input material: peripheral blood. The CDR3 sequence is CASSRYTEPFTEAFF. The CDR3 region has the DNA TGTGCCAGCAGCCGATATACCGAGCCCTTCACTGAAGCTTTCTTT.